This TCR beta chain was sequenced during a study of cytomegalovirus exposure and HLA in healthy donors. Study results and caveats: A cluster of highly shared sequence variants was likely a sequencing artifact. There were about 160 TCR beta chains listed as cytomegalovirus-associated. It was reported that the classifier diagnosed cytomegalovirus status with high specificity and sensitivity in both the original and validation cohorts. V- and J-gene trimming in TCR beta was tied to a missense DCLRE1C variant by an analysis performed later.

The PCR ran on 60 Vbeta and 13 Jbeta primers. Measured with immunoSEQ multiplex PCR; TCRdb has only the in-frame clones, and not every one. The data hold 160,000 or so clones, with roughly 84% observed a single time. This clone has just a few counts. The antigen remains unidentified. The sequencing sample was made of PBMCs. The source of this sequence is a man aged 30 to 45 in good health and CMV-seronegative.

The CDR3 spells CASSNRTGYYNEQFF. CDR3 in DNA: TGTGCCAGCAGCAACCGGACAGGGTACTACAATGAGCAGTTCTTC. The J gene is TRBJ2-1, the V gene TRBV5-6; 8 bases line up with TRBD1. Unmatched junction bases numbered 6, after V lost 4 bases and J lost 3 bases. CDR3 size: 15 residues. Germline loops: CDR1 SGHDT, CDR2 YYEEEE.